This T cell receptor (beta chain) emerged from a study of blood T cell repertoires in COVID-19. Overall study context: Spain, Italy and the United States supplied samples that represented acute and convalescent COVID-19. The cDNA or gDNA used as material had been derived from T cells, B-cell-depleted T cells, or PBMCs.

Germline lookup yields CDR1 SGDLS and CDR2 YYNGEE. This CDR3 region has 15 residues. V shed 0 bases and J shed 2 bases, with 6 bases lying between them. Original analysis: Reference gene primers were amplified, and this amplification served to estimate nucleated cell counts. Sequencing was performed with immunoSEQ multiplex PCR; in TCRdb, only in-frame clones are kept and a portion is missing. V, J and clone size are taken as reported in that table, and D and trimming were inferred from the DNA itself. The repertoire holds 90,000 to 130,000 clones, with more than 65% as singletons. Sequenced input: peripheral blood. The sequence came from a woman older than 75 with acute or convalescent COVID-19. The chain recombines TRBV9 with TRBJ2-6; D gene unclear. For the CDR3, the DNA is TGTGCCAGCAGCGTAGTGGCAACTGGGGCCAACGTCCTGACTTTC. It translates to CASSVVATGANVLTF.